Listed below are T cell receptor beta chains from one sample, sequenced in a study of vaccination effects on CD4 cells after COVID-19. Sequencing was performed with immunoSEQ multiplex PCR; in TCRdb, only in-frame clones are kept and a portion is missing. In the table there are approximately 11,000 clones, approximately 75% of which are singletons. These TCRs are of unknown antigen specificity. The source material was CD4+ T cells from PBMCs cultured with SARS-CoV-2 spike peptides, sampled after COVID-19 vaccination. The receptors were gathered from a human donor who received a COVID-19 vaccine. The CDR3 runs from the conserved cysteine through the conserved F or W. The D gene is left open where the match is weak. Some rows mark clone size as missing; the rest say once, few, many or name a class of expanded clone.

len	v_gene	d_gene	j_gene	abundance	CDR3nt	CDR3aa
13	TRBV12-3/TRBV12-4	NA	TRBJ1-6	few	TGTGCCAGCAGCCGTTACGGTAATTCACCCCTCCACTTT	CASSRYGNSPLHF
16	TRBV3-1/TRBV3-2	NA	TRBJ1-2	NA	TGTGCCAGCAGCCAAGAGCTCAGCACAGGGCATCGAGGCTACACCTTC	CASSQELSTGHRGYTF
15	TRBV4-3	NA	TRBJ2-7	once	TGCGCCAGCAGCCAAGGGAGGGCACGCGCCTACGAGCAGTACTTC	CASSQGRARAYEQYF
15	TRBV5-1	TRBD1	TRBJ1-4	NA	TGCGCCAGCAGCTCAGGACAGGGCCCCGTCGAAAAACTGTTTTTT	CASSSGQGPVEKLFF
14	TRBV29-1	TRBD1	TRBJ1-4	NA	TGCAGCGTCTCGCCAGGGGGTAATAATGAAAAACTGTTTTTT	CSVSPGGNNEKLFF
16	TRBV3-1/TRBV3-2	TRBD1	TRBJ2-1	NA	TGTGCCAGCAGCCAGACAGGGGGAGTTACCTACAATGAGCAGTTCTTC	CASSQTGGVTYNEQFF
15	TRBV10-3	TRBD1	TRBJ1-4	once	TGTGCCATCAGTGATTTGGGACAGGGAATGGAAAAACTGTTTTTT	CAISDLGQGMEKLFF
15	TRBV7-3	NA	TRBJ2-3	NA	TGTGCCAGCAGCTTATCTCGGGGAAGCACAGATACGCAGTATTTT	CASSLSRGSTDTQYF
14	TRBV7-2	NA	TRBJ1-2	NA	TGTGCCAGCAGCTTAATTGCCGGGGGCAGGGAGGACACCTTC	CASSLIAGGREDTF
15	TRBV7-2	NA	TRBJ1-5	NA	TGTGCCAGCAGCTTAGCGAGCACAGGGCGACAGCCCCAGCATTTT	CASSLASTGRQPQHF
15	TRBV7-9	TRBD1	TRBJ1-2	NA	TGTGCCAGCAGCACCCGGGACAGGGACTTGGATGGCTACACCTTC	CASSTRDRDLDGYTF
16	TRBV7-2	NA	TRBJ1-5	NA	TGTGCCAGCAGCTTAGCGGGCAGCAACAGCAATCAGCCCCAGCATTTT	CASSLAGSNSNQPQHF
14	TRBV3-1/TRBV3-2	TRBD2	TRBJ2-7	once	TGTGCCAGCAGCCGGCTACTAGCGGGAGGCGAGCAGTACTTC	CASSRLLAGGEQYF
15	TRBV7-2	NA	TRBJ1-3	NA	TGTGCCAGCAGCTTAGTGCTGGGGGGTGGAAACACCATATATTTT	CASSLVLGGGNTIYF
15	TRBV5-5	TRBD1	TRBJ1-1	NA	TGTGCCAGCAGCTTGTGGCAGGGGGCCGGCACTGAAGCTTTCTTT	CASSLWQGAGTEAFF
14	TRBV2	TRBD1	TRBJ1-5	NA	TGTGCCAGCAGTGACCGAGGGGGCGGACAGCCCCAGCATTTT	CASSDRGGGQPQHF
12	TRBV6-5	NA	TRBJ1-2	NA	TGTGCCAGCAGTTACTCAGGGGGTGGCTACACCTTC	CASSYSGGGYTF
14	TRBV5-1	NA	TRBJ1-1	NA	TGCGCCAGCAGATTGGAGCAGAGAAACACTGAAGCTTTCTTT	CASRLEQRNTEAFF
13	TRBV6-5	NA	TRBJ1-3	NA	TGTGCCAGCAGTTCCCGGGGGCAAAACACCATATATTTT	CASSSRGQNTIYF
13	TRBV5-1	NA	TRBJ2-7	NA	TGCGCCAGCAGCTTGGTTATGGGGTCCGAGCAGTACTTC	CASSLVMGSEQYF
17	TRBV21-1	NA	TRBJ1-4	NA	TGTGCCAGCAGCAAAGATGCGGGAAAGGAAACTAATGAAAAACTGTTTTTT	CASSKDAGKETNEKLFF
17	TRBV19	TRBD1	TRBJ2-7	NA	TGTGCCAGTTCCACTCTCCGAGGACAGGGAAGCTCCTACGAGCAGTACTTC	CASSTLRGQGSSYEQYF
16	TRBV5-8	TRBD2	TRBJ2-1	NA	TGTGCCAGCAGCTTCTGGACTAGCGGGGGGAGAAATGAGCAGTTCTTC	CASSFWTSGGRNEQFF
16	TRBV6-4	TRBD2	TRBJ2-2	NA	TGTGCCAGCAGTGCTAGCGGGAGGGCATACACCGGGGAGCTGTTTTTT	CASSASGRAYTGELFF
15	TRBV19	TRBD2	TRBJ2-3	NA	TGTGCCAGTAGTACTAGCGGGGGCCTCACAGATACGCAGTATTTT	CASSTSGGLTDTQYF
13	TRBV3-1/TRBV3-2	NA	TRBJ2-7	NA	TGTGCCAGCAGCCAAGCCTCCTTCTACGAGCAGTACTTC	CASSQASFYEQYF